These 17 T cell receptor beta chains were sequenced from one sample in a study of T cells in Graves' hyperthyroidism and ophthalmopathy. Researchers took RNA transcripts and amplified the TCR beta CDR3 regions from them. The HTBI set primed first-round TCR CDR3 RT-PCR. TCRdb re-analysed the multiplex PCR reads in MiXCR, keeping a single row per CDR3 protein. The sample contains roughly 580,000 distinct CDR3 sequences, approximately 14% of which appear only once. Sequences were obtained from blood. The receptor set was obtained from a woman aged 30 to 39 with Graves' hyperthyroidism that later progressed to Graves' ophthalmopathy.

Written as DNA, the CDR3 is TGTGCCACCAGTGATTTGGGGACTAGCGGACCCGAGTACTTC. This translates into CATSDLGTSGPEYF. This chain uses TRBV24-1 with TRBJ2-5, with 11 bases identical to TRBD2. Trimming took 0 bases from V and 12 from J; bases not matched to a gene: 5. This CDR3 spans 14 amino acids. Per germline, CDR1 KGHDR and CDR2 SFDVKD.

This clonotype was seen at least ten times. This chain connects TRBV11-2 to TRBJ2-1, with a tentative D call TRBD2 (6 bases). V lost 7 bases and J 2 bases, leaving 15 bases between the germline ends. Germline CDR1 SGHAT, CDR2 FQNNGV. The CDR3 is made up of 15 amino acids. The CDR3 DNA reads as TGTGCCAGCACCGAGCGGGCCCTTACCTACAATGAGCAGTTCTTC. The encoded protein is CASTERALTYNEQFF.

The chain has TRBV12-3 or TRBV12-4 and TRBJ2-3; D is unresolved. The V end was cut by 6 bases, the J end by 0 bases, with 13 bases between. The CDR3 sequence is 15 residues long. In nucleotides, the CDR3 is TGTGCCAGCAGCCCGGTTCTGGGGAGCACAGATACGCAGTATTTT. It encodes CASSPVLGSTDTQYF.

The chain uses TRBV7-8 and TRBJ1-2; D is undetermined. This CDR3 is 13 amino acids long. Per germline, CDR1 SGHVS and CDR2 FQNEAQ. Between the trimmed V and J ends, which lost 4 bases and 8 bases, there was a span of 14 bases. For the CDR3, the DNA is TGTGCCAGCAGCTCAGTGGTTTTAGGGGGCTACACCTTC. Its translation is CASSSVVLGGYTF.

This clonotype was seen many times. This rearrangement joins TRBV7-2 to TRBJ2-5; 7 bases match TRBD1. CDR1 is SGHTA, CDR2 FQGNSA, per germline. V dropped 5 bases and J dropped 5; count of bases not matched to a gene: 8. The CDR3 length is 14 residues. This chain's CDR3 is CASSPTGVGETQYF. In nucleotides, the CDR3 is TGTGCCAGCAGCCCAACAGGGGTGGGGGAGACCCAGTACTTC.

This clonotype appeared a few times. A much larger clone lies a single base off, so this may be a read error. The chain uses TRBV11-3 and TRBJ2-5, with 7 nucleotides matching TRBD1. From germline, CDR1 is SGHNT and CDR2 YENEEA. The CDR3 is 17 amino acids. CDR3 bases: TGTGCCAGCAGCTTAGCTCGAGGGGGCCCTATCGGGGAGACCCAGTGCTTC. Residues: CASSLARGGPIGETQCF.

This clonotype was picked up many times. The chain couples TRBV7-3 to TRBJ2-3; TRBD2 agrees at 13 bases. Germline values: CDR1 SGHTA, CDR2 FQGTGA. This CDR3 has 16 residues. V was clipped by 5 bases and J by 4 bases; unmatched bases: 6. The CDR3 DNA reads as TGTGCCAGCAGCCTTGGACTAGCGGGAGTTTCAGATACGCAGTATTTT. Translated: CASSLGLAGVSDTQYF.

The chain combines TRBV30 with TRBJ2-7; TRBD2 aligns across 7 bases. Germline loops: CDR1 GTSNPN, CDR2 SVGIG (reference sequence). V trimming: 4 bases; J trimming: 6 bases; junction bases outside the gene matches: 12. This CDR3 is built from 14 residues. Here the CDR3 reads CAWIRAGAGREQYF. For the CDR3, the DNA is TGTGCCTGGATACGGGCGGGAGCAGGGCGCGAGCAGTACTTC.

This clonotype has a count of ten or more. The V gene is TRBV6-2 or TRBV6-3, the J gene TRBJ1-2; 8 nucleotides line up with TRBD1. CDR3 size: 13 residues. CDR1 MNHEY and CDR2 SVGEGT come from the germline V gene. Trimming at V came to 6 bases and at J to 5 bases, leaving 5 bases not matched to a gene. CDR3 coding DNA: TGTGCCAGCAGCCCACAGGGGGGTTATGGCTACACCTTC. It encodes CASSPQGGYGYTF.

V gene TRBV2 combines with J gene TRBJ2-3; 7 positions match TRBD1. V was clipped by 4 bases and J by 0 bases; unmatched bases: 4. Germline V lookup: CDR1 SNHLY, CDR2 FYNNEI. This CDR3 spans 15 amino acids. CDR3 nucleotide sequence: TGTGCCAGCAGTGTATGGGACAGTAGCACAGATACGCAGTATTTT. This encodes CASSVWDSSTDTQYF.

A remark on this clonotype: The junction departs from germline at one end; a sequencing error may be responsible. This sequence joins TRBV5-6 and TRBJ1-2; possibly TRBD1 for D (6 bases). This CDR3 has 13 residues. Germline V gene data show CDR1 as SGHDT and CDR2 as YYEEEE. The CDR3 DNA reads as TGTGCCGGCAGCGTGGACAGTAACTATGGCTACACCTTC. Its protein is CAGSVDSNYGYTF.

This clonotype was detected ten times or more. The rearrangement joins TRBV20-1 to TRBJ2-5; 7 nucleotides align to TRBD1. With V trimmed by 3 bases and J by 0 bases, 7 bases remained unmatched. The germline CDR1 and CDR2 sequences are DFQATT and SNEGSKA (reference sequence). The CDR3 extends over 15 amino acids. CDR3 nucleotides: TGCAGTGCTAGGGCCGTGGGACAGTACCAAGAGACCCAGTACTTC. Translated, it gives CSARAVGQYQETQYF.

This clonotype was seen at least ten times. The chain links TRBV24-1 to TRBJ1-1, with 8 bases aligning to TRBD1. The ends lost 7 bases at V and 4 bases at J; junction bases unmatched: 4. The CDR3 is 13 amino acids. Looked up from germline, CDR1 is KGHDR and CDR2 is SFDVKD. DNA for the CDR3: TGTGCCACCAGATATACAGGGGGCACTGAAGCTTTCTTT. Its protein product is CATRYTGGTEAFF.

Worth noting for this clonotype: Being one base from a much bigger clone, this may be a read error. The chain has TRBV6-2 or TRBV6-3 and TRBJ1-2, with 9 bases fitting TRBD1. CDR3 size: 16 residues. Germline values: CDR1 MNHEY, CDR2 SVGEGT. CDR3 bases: TGTGCCGGCAGTTACTCGAGGGACAGGGCCCCACTTGGCTACACCTTC. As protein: CAGSYSRDRAPLGYTF.

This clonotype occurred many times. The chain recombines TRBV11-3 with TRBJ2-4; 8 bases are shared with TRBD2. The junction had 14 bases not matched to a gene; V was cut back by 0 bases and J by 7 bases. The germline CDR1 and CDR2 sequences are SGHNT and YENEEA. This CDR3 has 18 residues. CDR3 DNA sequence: TGTGCCAGCAGCTTAGAGCAGGGACTGGGGCGGGAGGCGAACATTCAGTACTTC. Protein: CASSLEQGLGREANIQYF.

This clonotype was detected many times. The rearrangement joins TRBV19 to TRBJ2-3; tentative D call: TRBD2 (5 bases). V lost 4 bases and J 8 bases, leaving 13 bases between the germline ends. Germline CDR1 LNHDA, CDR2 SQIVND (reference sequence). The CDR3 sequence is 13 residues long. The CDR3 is CASSTSPGSTQYF. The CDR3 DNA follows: TGTGCCAGTAGTACTTCTCCGGGAAGTACGCAGTATTTT. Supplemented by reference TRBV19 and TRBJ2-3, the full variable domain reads DGGITQSPKYLFRKEGQNVTLSCEQNLNHDAMYWYRQDPGQGLRLIYYSQIVNDFQKGDIAEGYSVSREKKESFPLTVTSAQKNPTAFYLCASSTSPGSTQYFGPGTRLTVL.

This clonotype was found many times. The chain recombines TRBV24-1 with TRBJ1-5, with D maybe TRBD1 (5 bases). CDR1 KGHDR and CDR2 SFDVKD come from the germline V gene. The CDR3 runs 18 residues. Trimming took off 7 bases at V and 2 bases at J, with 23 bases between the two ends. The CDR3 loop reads CATSLICVYRTCNQPQHF. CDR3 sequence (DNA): TGTGCCACCAGCCTGATTTGCGTCTACAGGACATGCAATCAGCCCCAGCATTTT.